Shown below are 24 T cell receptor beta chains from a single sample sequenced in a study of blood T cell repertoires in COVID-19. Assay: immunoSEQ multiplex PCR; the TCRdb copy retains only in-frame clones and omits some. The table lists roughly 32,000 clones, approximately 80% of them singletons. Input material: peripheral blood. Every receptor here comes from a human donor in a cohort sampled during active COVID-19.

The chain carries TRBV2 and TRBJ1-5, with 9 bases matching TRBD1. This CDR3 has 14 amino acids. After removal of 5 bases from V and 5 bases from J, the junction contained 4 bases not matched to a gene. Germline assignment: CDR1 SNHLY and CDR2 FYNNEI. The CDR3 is CASSSGTGHQPQHF. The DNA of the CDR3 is TGTGCCAGCAGTTCCGGGACAGGGCATCAGCCCCAGCATTTT.

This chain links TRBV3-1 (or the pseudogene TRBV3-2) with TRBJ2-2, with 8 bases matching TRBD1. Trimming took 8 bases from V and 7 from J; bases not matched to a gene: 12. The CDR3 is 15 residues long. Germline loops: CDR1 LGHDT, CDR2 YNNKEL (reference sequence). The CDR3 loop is CASSWGAGGIGELFF. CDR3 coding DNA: TGTGCCAGCTCCTGGGGGGCAGGGGGCATCGGGGAGCTGTTTTTT.

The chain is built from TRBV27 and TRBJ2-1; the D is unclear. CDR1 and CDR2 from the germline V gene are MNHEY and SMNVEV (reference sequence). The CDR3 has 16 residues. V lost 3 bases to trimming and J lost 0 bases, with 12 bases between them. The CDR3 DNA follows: TGTGCCAGCAGTTTCAGGCCACCCAGCTCCTACAATGAGCAGTTCTTC. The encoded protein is CASSFRPPSSYNEQFF.

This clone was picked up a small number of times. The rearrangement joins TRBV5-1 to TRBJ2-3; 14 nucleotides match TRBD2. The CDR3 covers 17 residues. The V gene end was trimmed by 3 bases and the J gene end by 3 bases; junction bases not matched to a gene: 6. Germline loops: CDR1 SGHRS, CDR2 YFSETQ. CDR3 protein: CASSSGTSGSRTDTQYF. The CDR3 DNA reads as TGCGCCAGCAGCTCCGGGACTAGCGGGAGTAGGACAGATACGCAGTATTTT.

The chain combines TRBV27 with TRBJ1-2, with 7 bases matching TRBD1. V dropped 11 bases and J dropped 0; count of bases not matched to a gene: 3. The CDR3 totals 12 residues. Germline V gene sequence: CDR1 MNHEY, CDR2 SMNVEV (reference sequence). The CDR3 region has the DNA TGTGCCTCGGGGACAGCTAACTATGGCTACACCTTC. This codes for CASGTANYGYTF.

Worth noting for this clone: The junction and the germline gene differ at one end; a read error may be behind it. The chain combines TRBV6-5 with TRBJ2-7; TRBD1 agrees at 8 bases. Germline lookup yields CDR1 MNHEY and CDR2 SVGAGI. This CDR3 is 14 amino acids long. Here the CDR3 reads CASSRTGRSSEQYF. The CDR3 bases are TGTGCCAGCAGTAGGACAGGGAGATCCTCCGAGCAGTACTTC.

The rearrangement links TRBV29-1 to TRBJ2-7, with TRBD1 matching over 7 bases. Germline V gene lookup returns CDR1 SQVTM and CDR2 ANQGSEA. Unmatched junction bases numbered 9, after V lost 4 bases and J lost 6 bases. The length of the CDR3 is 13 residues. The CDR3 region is CSVGLGGRSEQYF. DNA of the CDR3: TGCAGCGTTGGTCTAGGGGGCCGGTCCGAGCAGTACTTC.

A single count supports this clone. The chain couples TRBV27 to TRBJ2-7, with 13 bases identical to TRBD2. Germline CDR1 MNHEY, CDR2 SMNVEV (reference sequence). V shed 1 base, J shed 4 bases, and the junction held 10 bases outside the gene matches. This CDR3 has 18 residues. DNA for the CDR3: TGTGCCAGCAGTTTATATCCTCCCGCGACTAGCGGGAGGTACGAGCAGTACTTC. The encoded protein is CASSLYPPATSGRYEQYF.

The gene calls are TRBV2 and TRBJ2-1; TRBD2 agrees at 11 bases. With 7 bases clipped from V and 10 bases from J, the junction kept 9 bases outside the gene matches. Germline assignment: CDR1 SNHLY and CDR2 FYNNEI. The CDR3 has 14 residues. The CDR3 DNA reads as TGTGCCAGCAAACTAGCGGGGGCGGTCTGGGAGCAGTTCTTC. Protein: CASKLAGAVWEQFF.

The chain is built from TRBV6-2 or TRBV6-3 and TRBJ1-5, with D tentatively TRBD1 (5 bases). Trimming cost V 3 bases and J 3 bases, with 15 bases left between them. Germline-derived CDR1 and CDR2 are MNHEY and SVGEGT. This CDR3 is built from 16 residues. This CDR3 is CASSYGGWRYNQPQHF. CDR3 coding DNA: TGTGCCAGCAGTTATGGGGGGTGGAGGTACAATCAGCCCCAGCATTTT.

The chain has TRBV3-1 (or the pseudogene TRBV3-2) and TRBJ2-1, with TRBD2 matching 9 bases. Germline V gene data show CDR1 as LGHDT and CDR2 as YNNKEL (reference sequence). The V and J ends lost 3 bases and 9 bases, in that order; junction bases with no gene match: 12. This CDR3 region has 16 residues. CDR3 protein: CASSQDHGTSNREQFF. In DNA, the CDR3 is TGTGCCAGCAGCCAGGACCATGGGACTAGCAACCGTGAGCAGTTCTTC.

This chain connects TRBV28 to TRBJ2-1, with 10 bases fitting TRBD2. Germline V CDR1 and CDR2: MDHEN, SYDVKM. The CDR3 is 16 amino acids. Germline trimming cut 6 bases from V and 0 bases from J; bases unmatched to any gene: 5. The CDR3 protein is CASSSPSGSSYNEQFF. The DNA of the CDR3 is TGTGCCAGCAGCTCACCTAGCGGGAGCTCCTACAATGAGCAGTTCTTC.

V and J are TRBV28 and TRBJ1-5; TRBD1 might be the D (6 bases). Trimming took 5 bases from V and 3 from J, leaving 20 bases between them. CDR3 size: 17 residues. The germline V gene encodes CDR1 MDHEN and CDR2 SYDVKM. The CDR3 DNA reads TGTGCCAGCAGTACTAATTTGTGGGGGCTCGTCAATCAGCCCCAGCATTTT. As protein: CASSTNLWGLVNQPQHF.

CDR3 protein: CASSRQDYEQYF. The DNA of the CDR3 is TGTGCCAGCAGCAGACAGGACTACGAGCAGTACTTC. The chain joins TRBV6-6 to TRBJ2-7; D may be TRBD1 (6 bases). V was trimmed by 6 bases and J by 3 bases, leaving 9 bases between them. This CDR3 is 12 amino acids long. Germline V gene data show CDR1 as MNHNY and CDR2 as SVGAGI (reference sequence).

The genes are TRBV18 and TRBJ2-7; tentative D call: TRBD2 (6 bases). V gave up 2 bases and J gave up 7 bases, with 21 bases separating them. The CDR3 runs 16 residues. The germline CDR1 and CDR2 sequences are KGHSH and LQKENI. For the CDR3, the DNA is TGTGCCAGCTCACCAGCGTTCCGGGGGTCCCCGGGGGAGCAGTACTTC. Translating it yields CASSPAFRGSPGEQYF.

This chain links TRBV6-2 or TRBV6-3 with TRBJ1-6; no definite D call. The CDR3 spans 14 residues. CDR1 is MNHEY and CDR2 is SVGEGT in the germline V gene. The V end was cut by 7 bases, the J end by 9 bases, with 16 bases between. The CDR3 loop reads CASTPDLGSSPLHF. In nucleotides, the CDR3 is TGTGCCAGCACCCCGGACTTAGGGAGTTCACCCCTCCACTTT.

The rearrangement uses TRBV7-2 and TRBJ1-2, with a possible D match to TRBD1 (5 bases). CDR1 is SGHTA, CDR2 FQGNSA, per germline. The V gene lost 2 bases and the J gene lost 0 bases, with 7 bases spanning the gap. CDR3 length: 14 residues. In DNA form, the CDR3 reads TGTGCCAGCAGCTTAACGACAGCTAACTATGGCTACACCTTC. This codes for CASSLTTANYGYTF.

The CDR3 nucleotides are TGTGCCAGCAGTTTAGACTCCCGACTCACAGATACGCAGTATTTT. This gives the protein CASSLDSRLTDTQYF. The chain employs TRBV27 and TRBJ2-3; D is undetermined. Germline CDR1 MNHEY, CDR2 SMNVEV (reference sequence). Deletions cut 2 bases from V and 2 bases from J, with 11 bases between. This CDR3 spans 15 amino acids.

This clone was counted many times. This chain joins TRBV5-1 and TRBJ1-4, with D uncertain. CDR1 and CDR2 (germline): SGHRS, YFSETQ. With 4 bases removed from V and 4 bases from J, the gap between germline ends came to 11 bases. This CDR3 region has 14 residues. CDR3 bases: TGCGCCAGCAGCCTGGAGAGCCTTAATGAAAAACTGTTTTTT. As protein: CASSLESLNEKLFF. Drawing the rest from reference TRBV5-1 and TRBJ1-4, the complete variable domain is KAGVTQTPRYLIKTRGQQVTLSCSPISGHRSVSWYQQTPGQGLQFLFEYFSETQRNKGNFPGRFSGRQFSNSRSEMNVSTLELGDSALYLCASSLESLNEKLFFGSGTQLSVL.

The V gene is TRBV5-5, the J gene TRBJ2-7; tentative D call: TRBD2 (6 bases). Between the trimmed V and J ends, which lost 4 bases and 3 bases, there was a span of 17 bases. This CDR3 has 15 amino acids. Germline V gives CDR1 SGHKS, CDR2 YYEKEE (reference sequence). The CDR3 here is CASSRTARLDYEQYF. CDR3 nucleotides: TGTGCCAGCAGCCGGACGGCAAGACTAGACTACGAGCAGTACTTC.

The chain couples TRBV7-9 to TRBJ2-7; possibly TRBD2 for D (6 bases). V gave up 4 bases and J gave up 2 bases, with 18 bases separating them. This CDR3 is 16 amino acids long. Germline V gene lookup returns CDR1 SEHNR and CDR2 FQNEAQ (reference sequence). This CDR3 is CASSSTMLAGPYEQYF. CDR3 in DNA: TGTGCCAGCAGCTCCACTATGCTGGCGGGACCCTACGAGCAGTACTTC.

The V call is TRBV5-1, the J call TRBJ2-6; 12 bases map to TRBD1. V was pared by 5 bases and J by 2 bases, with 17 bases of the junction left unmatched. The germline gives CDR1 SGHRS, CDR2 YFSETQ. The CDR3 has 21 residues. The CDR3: CASRYKPGGTGGLPGANVLTF. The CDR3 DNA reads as TGCGCCAGCAGATATAAACCAGGAGGGACAGGGGGCCTTCCTGGGGCCAACGTCCTGACTTTC. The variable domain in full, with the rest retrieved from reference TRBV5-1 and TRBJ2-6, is KAGVTQTPRYLIKTRGQQVTLSCSPISGHRSVSWYQQTPGQGLQFLFEYFSETQRNKGNFPGRFSGRQFSNSRSEMNVSTLELGDSALYLCASRYKPGGTGGLPGANVLTFGAGSRLTVL.

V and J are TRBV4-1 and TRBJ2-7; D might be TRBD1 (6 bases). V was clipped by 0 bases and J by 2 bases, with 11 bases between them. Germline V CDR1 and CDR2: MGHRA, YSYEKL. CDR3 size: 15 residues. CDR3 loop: CASSQESGATYEQYF. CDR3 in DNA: TGCGCCAGCAGCCAAGAATCAGGGGCCACCTACGAGCAGTACTTC.

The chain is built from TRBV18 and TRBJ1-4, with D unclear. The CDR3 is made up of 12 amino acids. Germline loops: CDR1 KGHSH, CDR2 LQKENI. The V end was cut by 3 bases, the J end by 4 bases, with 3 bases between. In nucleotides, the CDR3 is TGTGCCAGCTCACCCAATAATGAAAAACTGTTTTTT. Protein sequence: CASSPNNEKLFF. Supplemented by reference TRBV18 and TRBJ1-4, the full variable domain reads NAGVMQNPRHLVRRRGQEARLRCSPMKGHSHVYWYRQLPEEGLKFMVYLQKENIIDESGMPKERFSAEFPKEGPSILRIQQVVRGDSAAYFCASSPNNEKLFFGSGTQLSVL.